The 13 T cell receptor beta chains below were found in one sample sequenced in a study of T cell responses to AZD1222 COVID-19 vaccine. Sequenced by immunoSEQ multiplex PCR; TCRdb stores in-frame clones only, minus some. The profile covers 95,000 to 150,000 clones, with almost 95% appearing a single time and approximately 1.7% taken by the ten largest. The material was peripheral blood, obtained on day 0 of AZD1222 vaccination. Receptor source: an adult in good health.

The rearrangement links TRBV12-3 or TRBV12-4 to TRBJ2-5, with D unclear. V lost 6 bases and J lost 5, with 10 bases in between. The CDR3 sequence is 12 residues long. The CDR3 DNA reads as TGTGCCAGCAGCCCCCTGCCGGAGACCCAGTACTTC. Its protein product is CASSPLPETQYF.

This chain connects TRBV9 to TRBJ2-5; no reliable D call. Trimming cost V 3 bases and J 1 base, with 13 bases left between them. Germline CDR1 is SGDLS and CDR2 is YYNGEE. There are 15 residues in the CDR3. The CDR3, as DNA: TGTGCCAGCAGCGCAACCGACTGGACCCAAGAGACCCAGTACTTC. Protein sequence: CASSATDWTQETQYF.

This clone was seen once. The chain carries TRBV5-4 and TRBJ1-1, with D possibly being TRBD1 (6 bases). There are 13 residues in the CDR3. Trimming pared 2 bases from V and 1 base from J, leaving 6 bases between. Per germline, CDR1 SGHNT and CDR2 YYREEE (reference sequence). CDR3 protein: CASSLQGNTEAFF. The CDR3 DNA follows: TGTGCCAGCAGCTTACAGGGGAACACTGAAGCTTTCTTT. The variable domain in full, completed from reference TRBV5-4 and TRBJ1-1, reads ETGVTQSPTHLIKTRGQQVTLRCSSQSGHNTVSWYQQALGQGPQFIFQYYREEENGRGNFPPRFSGLQFPNYSSELNVNALELDDSALYLCASSLQGNTEAFFGQGTRLTVV.

The V and J genes are TRBV7-2 and TRBJ1-3, with D hard to call. V was shortened by 5 bases and J by 4 bases, with 12 bases between the two germline ends. The CDR3 has 14 amino acids. Germline CDR1 is SGHTA and CDR2 is FQGNSA. The CDR3 is CASSPPVGGNTIYF. In nucleotides, the CDR3 is TGTGCCAGCAGCCCCCCCGTTGGGGGAAACACCATATATTTT.

The rearrangement uses TRBV18 and TRBJ1-5; the D is unclear. There are 13 residues in the CDR3. From germline, CDR1 is KGHSH and CDR2 LQKENI. V shed 2 bases and J shed 1 base, with 3 bases lying between them. CDR3 in amino acids: CASSPGSNQPQHF. The DNA for the CDR3 is TGTGCCAGCTCACCAGGCAGCAATCAGCCCCAGCATTTT.

V gene TRBV24-1 combines with J gene TRBJ2-1; D uncertain. This CDR3 is 13 amino acids long. Germline CDR1 is KGHDR and CDR2 is SFDVKD. V dropped 1 base and J dropped 7 bases, with 7 bases sitting between them. CDR3 amino acids: CATSDFAENEQFF. DNA for the CDR3: TGTGCCACCAGTGATTTTGCGGAAAATGAGCAGTTCTTC.

The chain's CDR3 is CASSPEGGNTIYF. CDR3 nucleotides: TGTGCCAGCAGCCCAGAGGGGGGAAACACCATATATTTT. The chain links TRBV7-9 to TRBJ1-3; perhaps TRBD1 as D (5 bases). V shed 5 bases and J shed 4 bases, with 9 bases lying between them. CDR1 SEHNR and CDR2 FQNEAQ come from the germline V gene (reference sequence). This CDR3 has 13 amino acids.

This clone has only one observation. The rearrangement joins TRBV6-5 to TRBJ1-6; TRBD1 is a possible D gene (5 bases). V was shortened by 11 bases and J by 0 bases, with 11 bases between the two germline ends. CDR1 and CDR2 (germline): MNHEY, SVGAGI. CDR3 length: 14 residues. In DNA, the CDR3 is TGTGCCGTGGGGGGTTCCTCCTATAATTCACCCCTCCACTTT. Its translation: CAVGGSSYNSPLHF.

This sequence joins TRBV10-2 and TRBJ1-2; a weak D match, TRBD1 (6 bases). In germline, CDR1 is WSHSY, CDR2 SAAADI. This CDR3 is built from 15 residues. V lost 0 bases to trimming and J lost 7 bases, with 15 bases between them. CDR3 sequence reads: CASSESGARVSGYTF. CDR3 in DNA: TGCGCCAGCAGTGAGTCGGGGGCCCGAGTTAGTGGCTACACCTTC.

This chain connects TRBV7-8 to TRBJ1-1, with a tentative D call TRBD1 (5 bases). The CDR3 runs 14 residues. CDR1 is SGHVS and CDR2 is FQNEAQ in the germline V gene. Trimming took off 1 base at V and 4 bases at J, with 10 bases between the two ends. CDR3 protein: CASSLVWGGTEAFF. CDR3 in DNA: TGTGCCAGCAGCTTAGTATGGGGGGGCACTGAAGCTTTCTTT.

The chain carries TRBV24-1 and TRBJ2-3; D remains unclear. The germline V gene has CDR1 KGHDR and CDR2 SFDVKD. The CDR3 is 11 amino acids. Between the trimmed V and J ends, which lost 7 bases and 5 bases, there was a span of 6 bases. The CDR3 bases are TGTGCCACCAGGTACCAAGATACGCAGTATTTT. This codes for CATRYQDTQYF.

This clone was detected only once. The rearrangement links TRBV11-1 to TRBJ1-5; no definite D call. CDR1 SGHAT and CDR2 FQDESV come from the germline V gene (reference sequence). The CDR3 length is 15 residues. Trimming took off 5 bases at V and 4 bases at J, with 15 bases between the two ends. Written as DNA, the CDR3 is TGTGCCAGCAGCCGTGGACGGGATCTAAATCAGCCCCAGCATTTT. Protein sequence: CASSRGRDLNQPQHF.

The chain couples TRBV6-5 to TRBJ2-3; D perhaps matches TRBD1 (6 bases). V lost 5 bases, J lost 2 bases, and 8 bases lay in between. CDR1 is MNHEY and CDR2 is SVGAGI in the germline V gene. The CDR3 extends over 13 amino acids. CDR3 sequence: CASSNRATDTQYF. In nucleotides, the CDR3 is TGTGCCAGCAGTAACAGGGCCACAGATACGCAGTATTTT.